This TCR beta chain was identified in a study of cytomegalovirus exposure and HLA in healthy donors (dated by TCRdb to about 2017). About the investigation overall: An earlier analysis of several hundred of the donors reported around 280 Gb of sequence data and 95 million to 130 million unique TCR beta sequences obtained from 150 million to 200 million T cells. All discovery cohort repertoires had been generated using a single sequencing platform. An early release that covered roughly 600 HLA-typed donors contained approximately 290 gigabases of sequencing data and 85 million to 100 million unique TCR sequences. Rather than using new phenotypic data, the later analysis identified candidate immune exposures from TCR beta sequences and from how often those sequences occurred across donors. Both class I and class II loci were covered by HLA typing, at four-digit resolution. In a later analysis, previously published TCR beta repertoires from 550 to 700 donors were re-analyzed and high-resolution HLA genotyping was added so that TCR occurrence patterns could be studied. An earlier analysis of approximately 500 of the donors applied high-throughput TCR beta sequencing to assess whether each TCR beta V gene segment acted as functional or pseudogenic. The study profiled the T cell repertoires of more than 500 subjects by immunosequencing and related them to cytomegalovirus serostatus. The study combined high-throughput TCR immunosequencing, statistical association of individual TCRs with disease status, and machine learning to predict cytomegalovirus infection status. Among 398 genotyped donors of the cohort, an average of approximately 250,000 unique TCR beta nucleotide sequences were sequenced per donor, roughly 18% of them non-productive. Several DR-DQ haplotypes were handled as single units for association and clustering because linkage in the cohort was strong. Typing coverage varied by locus: roughly 629-640 donors for A, B, C, DRB1 and DQB1; roughly 560 for DQA1; more than 600 for DPA1; some 470 for DPB1. Among the approximately 400 genotyped donors, around 81% belonged to the genetic ancestry cluster associated with self-reported Caucasian donors. Donor age, sex, ethnicity and CMV serostatus were compiled together with the repertoire data. Along with the approximately 600-subject first cohort, a separate validation cohort of over 90 different subjects was used. A later genetic analysis used genome-wide SNP genotypes for about 65% of the roughly 670 donors, treating that subset as a discovery cohort. The study was designed to test whether signatures of past pathogen exposure could be identified by cataloging public T cell receptors.

The research as a whole found: When HLA alleles, especially DR and DQ, strongly co-occurred, attributing TCR associations to individual alleles was difficult. A later analysis reported that several top co-occurrence clusters appeared linked to parvovirus B19, influenza, CMV and Epstein-Barr virus. The study listed 150 to 200 TCR beta chains as associated with cytomegalovirus. At a false discovery rate of 0.05, a later analysis linked around 15,000 TCR beta sequences to specific HLA alleles. Correlated functional status among segregating V segments might be attributable to linkage disequilibrium, but an unknown experimental factor could not be ruled out. A later analysis found that most CMV-associated TCR beta chains appeared HLA-restricted, with HLA associations seemingly driven largely by CMV exposure. The authors suggested that the approach could potentially be generalized to other disease states and immunological phenotypes. Across donors, most TCR sequences were observed very rarely, whereas some public TCRs were present in many individuals. Broadly in line with IMGT annotations, most TCR beta V segments showed up in productive rearrangements about 87% or about 30% of the time in an earlier analysis of around 600 of the donors. A cluster of highly shared sequence variants was judged likely to be a technical artifact of the sequencing pipeline. The classifier was reported to diagnose cytomegalovirus status with high specificity and sensitivity in both the original and validation cohorts. The only immune exposure information available for the cohort was CMV serostatus. HLA typing was unavailable for some donors at each locus, so association tests used only the typed subset. A further reported finding was that TCR beta sequences accurately predicted the HLA-A and HLA-B alleles for most subjects in the first cohort. In vitro tests confirmed that three of the cytomegalovirus-associated TCR beta chains recognize cytomegalovirus antigens. This cohort had only TCR beta chains sequenced, and the lack of alpha or paired-chain data limited which features could be detected. Compared with the 666-donor mean, donors in an Asian-associated ancestry cluster had fewer N-insertions in productive TCRs, according to a later genetic analysis. Compared with equally common non-associated chains, HLA-associated TCR beta chains in a later analysis were more clonally expanded and had lower generation probabilities. Because counts were too low, around 17 rarely observed V segments, including chromosome 9 orphons, were left out of the earlier analysis of approximately 500 of the donors. An association between a missense DCLRE1C variant and V-gene and J-gene trimming of TCR beta chains was found in a later genetic analysis and replicated in an independent cohort. Sequencing depth was assumed to be roughly uniform across donors in the presence/absence analyses, though that assumption may not hold. According to a later analysis, TCR association rates differed among HLA loci, with DRB1 alleles showing the most associated TCRs and HLA-C alleles showing the fewest.

The cohort consisted of fewer than 700 healthy bone marrow donors. All cohort members were sampled while nominally healthy, although unrecorded immune exposures were likely present. The donor was CMV seronegative and belonged to the group of more than 300 seronegative cohort members. Every donor gave a peripheral blood sample, and the peripheral blood mononuclear cells from that sample were used for TCR beta sequencing. The Qiagen DNeasy Blood Extraction Kit was used to extract genomic DNA from the blood cell samples. With respect to this clone: Its antigen is currently not known. Base qualities are not recorded, but no much larger clone differs from it by a single base.

The library relied on the immunoSEQ multiplex PCR assay. For the multiplex PCR, a mixture combining 60 forward primers for TCR Vbeta segments and 13 reverse primers for TCR Jbeta segments was used. The CDR3 region of rearranged TCR beta genes was amplified from genomic DNA with a multiplex PCR assay. Amplified TCR beta libraries were sequenced as 87-base-pair reads on the Illumina HiSeq System. Per the original workflow: In a later analysis, some 80 million unique TCR beta chains were counted across the 500 to 850 repertoires, and roughly 11 million of these chains were shared by at least two donors. Raw reads were error-corrected and collapsed into unique sequences by a nearest-neighbor algorithm in which closely related sequences were merged to remove PCR and sequencing errors. To assign V, D and J gene segments, CDR3 sequences were aligned to IMGT reference sequences. For a sequence to be retained, at least a six-nucleotide match to both a V gene segment and a J gene segment was required. A rearrangement counted as productive if the CDR3 had no stop codons and remained in frame with V and J, and every other rearrangement counted as non-productive. CDR3 was defined by IMGT convention, running from the second conserved V-encoded cysteine to the conserved J-encoded phenylalanine. The earlier analysis of about 640 of the donors excluded any sequence lacking an unambiguous match to a single V gene segment. An earlier analysis of about 600 of the donors called V segments functional above 56.7% productive rearrangements and segregating when the between-donor standard deviation exceeded 5%. A statistical classification framework was built to diagnose cytomegalovirus status from the catalog of TCR beta chain sequences. In a later analysis, V and J genes were assigned by comparing TCR nucleotide sequences against IMGT/GENE-DB human TR gene sequences. The TCRdist pipeline was used in a later analysis to assign CDR3 sequences and most-parsimonious VDJ recombination scenarios. A later analysis defined each TCR beta chain by its CDR3 amino acid sequence plus V-gene family, and excluded reads lacking a unique V-gene family. A later analysis removed roughly 590 highly shared, low-generation-probability nucleotide sequences to deal with suspected cross-contamination and a sequencing artifact. A later analysis calculated a clonal expansion index for each public chain from normalized within-repertoire ranks of inferred template counts. A later analysis computed generation probabilities with a VDJ recombination model fitted to out-of-frame rearrangements, and checked the results against IGoR. In a later analysis, TCR-TCR, TCR-HLA and TCR-CMV co-occurrence was scored with hypergeometric tests, and a repertoire-size bias correction was applied to TCR pairs. In a later analysis, false discovery rates were estimated by permuting HLA or CMV assignments 20 times. A later analysis grouped co-occurring TCRs with DBSCAN, adding TCRdist sequence similarity when clustering within HLA-allele-positive subsets. Repertoires with fewer than 30,000 or more than 120,000 public chains, plus five repertoires with anomalous nucleotide sharing, were excluded from co-occurrence clustering. In its TCRdb copy, this immuneACCESS table keeps in-frame sequences only and misses some clones. Where compared with another copy, unresolved V genes explain less than half of these, and the others have no known cause. D and trimming were read from the DNA, whereas the V and J calls and clone size are those reported in that table. The sample table shows 35,000 to 40,000 clones, and around 70% are seen once. The ten largest clones capture less than 7% of the sample.

The specimen sequenced was PBMCs. The receptor was derived from a man aged 25 to 40 in good health and CMV-seronegative.

The nucleotide sequence reads TGTGCCAGCAGTCCCCCACTAGCGGGAGACACAGATACGCAGTATTTT. Translated, this is CASSPPLAGDTDTQYF. This chain is built from TRBV28 and TRBJ2-3, with TRBD2 matching 11 junction bases. CDR1 is given as MDHEN and CDR2 as SYDVKM, both from the germline V gene. The V end gives up 5 bases and the J end 2 bases, leaving 6 bases in the junction not matched to a gene. The CDR3 contains 16 residues, cysteine and phenylalanine counted. Only the CDR3 part of the read is kept: 48 bases, read in frame from the first base.